This TCR beta chain was found in a study of CD8+ T cells in alopecia areata. Broader study findings: For baseline CD8+ expansion, any link to response stays uncertain with one nonresponder. During tofacitinib treatment, many expanded lesional clones remained in scalp and blood.

TCR sequencing used cDNA made by reverse transcription of extracted RNA. The method was immunoSEQ multiplex PCR; TCRdb's version includes in-frame clones alone and lacks a portion of them. The table has 150,000 to 200,000 clones, roughly 60% seen once. Details on this clone: Its antigen is not known.

Treatment denoted: oral pan-JAK inhibitor, 5-10 mg twice daily. Trimming took 4 bases from V and 0 from J, leaving 13 bases between them. Per germline, CDR1 SQVTM and CDR2 ANQGSEA. The CDR3 is 15 amino acids. This receptor was identified in a human donor with alopecia areata. The gene calls are TRBV29-1 and TRBJ2-1; TRBD1 might be the D (6 bases). The sequences come from CD4+ T cells sorted from blood, collected at week 24, from a patient treated with tofacitinib. In nucleotides, the CDR3 is TGCAGCGTTGGGGGGCTTTTGAGCTCCTACAATGAGCAGTTCTTC. Translating gives CSVGGLLSSYNEQFF.